The 25 T cell receptor beta chains given below trace back to one sample, sequenced in a study of cytomegalovirus exposure and HLA in healthy donors. PCR amplification relied on 60 Vbeta primers (plus 13 Jbeta primers). Assay used: immunoSEQ multiplex PCR; TCRdb lists only in-frame clones, some missing. Altogether 150,000 to 200,000 clones are present, about three quarters being singletons, with the ten largest covering around 2%. Sequencing used PBMCs. Every receptor here comes from a female donor in good health and CMV-seronegative.

A few counts support this clone. The chain employs TRBV9 and TRBJ1-1, with TRBD1 matching 8 bases. There are 14 residues in the CDR3. Germline V gene lookup returns CDR1 SGDLS and CDR2 YYNGEE. Trimming took 3 bases from V and 3 from J; bases not matched to a gene: 4. CDR3 sequence reads: CASSGRGLDTEAFF. Written as DNA, the CDR3 is TGTGCCAGCAGCGGCAGGGGGCTTGACACTGAAGCTTTCTTT.

The CDR3 DNA sequence: TGTGCCAGCAGTTTAGCGGGATCTCGCTACGAGCAGTACTTC. Translation: CASSLAGSRYEQYF. The V gene is TRBV27, the J gene TRBJ2-7; weak D call: TRBD2 (6 bases). This CDR3 spans 14 amino acids. The V gene lost 2 bases and the J gene lost 3 bases, with 11 bases spanning the gap. In germline, CDR1 is MNHEY, CDR2 SMNVEV (reference sequence).

Concerning this clone itself: This sample includes further DNA sequences coding for the same CDR3. The rearrangement links TRBV2 to TRBJ1-2; 7 bases fit TRBD1. The CDR3 is 13 residues long. The germline gives CDR1 SNHLY, CDR2 FYNNEI. Trimming took 4 bases from V and 5 from J; bases not matched to a gene: 4. This CDR3 reads CASSAGTAYGYTF. DNA of the CDR3: TGTGCCAGCAGTGCCGGGACAGCGTATGGCTACACCTTC.

The chain couples TRBV5-1 to TRBJ2-1, with 9 bases that match TRBD2. CDR1 SGHRS and CDR2 YFSETQ come from the germline V gene. The ends lost 5 bases at V and 7 bases at J; junction bases unmatched: 10. The CDR3 covers 15 residues. The CDR3, as DNA: TGCGCCAGCAGATCGGGGGCGGGGGGGCCGAATGAGCAGTTCTTC. Its translation: CASRSGAGGPNEQFF.

This clone came up once. CDR3 bases: TGTGCCAGCAGCCAAGTCGGGAAGGATCAGCCCCAGCATTTT. This translates into CASSQVGKDQPQHF. The chain combines TRBV5-6 with TRBJ1-5; D uncertain. In germline, CDR1 is SGHDT, CDR2 YYEEEE. The ends were cut back, 4 bases at V and 5 bases at J, with 13 bases in the middle. This CDR3 region has 14 residues.

The V call is TRBV25-1, the J call TRBJ2-1; 11 bases map to TRBD2. Germline V gene lookup returns CDR1 MGHDK and CDR2 SYGVNS. The CDR3 runs to 14 residues. With 3 bases clipped from V and 10 bases from J, the junction kept 5 bases outside the gene matches. DNA for the CDR3: TGTGCCAGCAGTGATACTAGCGGGAGCGAGGAGCAGTTCTTC. Its protein product is CASSDTSGSEEQFF.

The rearrangement links TRBV9 to TRBJ2-3, with D hard to call. The germline V gene encodes CDR1 SGDLS and CDR2 YYNGEE. Trimming pared 4 bases from V and 2 bases from J, leaving 11 bases between. The CDR3 extends over 14 amino acids. The CDR3, as DNA: TGTGCCAGCAGCTTAAAGCGAGCCACAGATACGCAGTATTTT. This gives the protein CASSLKRATDTQYF.

This sequence joins TRBV5-1 and TRBJ1-1, with TRBD1 matching 7 bases. Germline V CDR1 and CDR2: SGHRS, YFSETQ. The CDR3 sequence is 15 residues long. Trimming removed 2 bases from V and 5 bases from J; junction bases left unmatched: 9. CDR3 DNA sequence: TGCGCCAGCAGCTTCCAGGGGGGTGATAGAACTGAAGCTTTCTTT. It codes for CASSFQGGDRTEAFF.

The chain joins TRBV7-9 to TRBJ1-4; 10 positions match TRBD1. Trimming cost V 5 bases and J 0 bases; bases outside gene matches: 12. The length of the CDR3 is 19 residues. Germline assignment: CDR1 SEHNR and CDR2 FQNEAQ (reference sequence). The CDR3 is CASSDRRQGAFATNEKLFF. CDR3 in DNA: TGTGCCAGCAGCGACCGAAGACAGGGGGCCTTTGCAACTAATGAAAAACTGTTTTTT.

The chain joins TRBV6-1 to TRBJ2-1; 8 bases are shared with TRBD2. Germline V gene lookup returns CDR1 MNHNS and CDR2 SASEGT. J gave up 8 bases and V 7 bases, and 10 bases lay outside the gene matches. This CDR3 is 14 amino acids long. CDR3 sequence reads: CASTDSSGGYEQFF. DNA of the CDR3: TGTGCCAGCACAGACAGCTCGGGGGGGTATGAGCAGTTCTTC.

Concerning this clone itself: Other DNA sequences in this specimen translate into the identical CDR3. V is TRBV5-1 and J is TRBJ1-1; weak D call: TRBD1 (5 bases). This CDR3 is built from 14 residues. In germline, CDR1 is SGHRS, CDR2 YFSETQ. V lost 3 bases and J lost 1, with 10 bases in between. The CDR3 nucleotides read TGCGCCAGCAGCTCCCAGGGAGGGAACACTGAAGCTTTCTTT. This gives the protein CASSSQGGNTEAFF.

The rearrangement joins TRBV5-5 to TRBJ1-4; 8 bases agree with TRBD1. This CDR3 region has 14 residues. The ends lost 3 bases at V and 7 bases at J; junction bases unmatched: 5. Germline values: CDR1 SGHKS, CDR2 YYEKEE (reference sequence). CDR3 sequence: CASSSGQGAEKLFF. The CDR3 nucleotides read TGTGCCAGCAGCTCCGGACAGGGAGCTGAAAAACTGTTTTTT.

CDR3 nucleotides: TGTGCCAGCAGCCCTGGACAGGTATTGTGGCCCCAGCATTTT. Translating it yields CASSPGQVLWPQHF. The chain joins TRBV6-8 to TRBJ1-5; 7 nucleotides line up with TRBD1. The CDR3 is 14 residues long. Germline V lookup: CDR1 MNHGY, CDR2 SAAAGT. Trimming removed 6 bases from V and 9 bases from J; junction bases left unmatched: 11.

This clone was observed a few times. The V call is TRBV11-2, the J call TRBJ2-5; TRBD1 aligns across 9 bases. The germline V gene encodes CDR1 SGHAT and CDR2 FQNNGV. The length of the CDR3 is 16 residues. With 5 bases clipped from V and 1 base from J, the junction kept 8 bases outside the gene matches. The CDR3 loop reads CASSPGTGWFQETQYF. CDR3 coding DNA: TGTGCCAGCAGCCCTGGGACAGGGTGGTTCCAAGAGACCCAGTACTTC.

This sequence joins TRBV27 and TRBJ2-1, with D maybe TRBD2 (6 bases). CDR3 length: 16 residues. Trimming removed 1 base at V and 5 bases at J, with 15 bases between. Germline values: CDR1 MNHEY, CDR2 SMNVEV (reference sequence). This CDR3 is CASSLFAGLLHNEQFF. The CDR3 coding sequence is TGTGCCAGCAGTTTATTTGCGGGACTGCTTCACAATGAGCAGTTCTTC.

This chain uses TRBV11-3 with TRBJ2-3; a possible D gene is TRBD1 (5 bases). Looked up from germline, CDR1 is SGHNT and CDR2 is YENEEA. The V and J ends lost 2 bases and 0 bases respectively, with 9 bases between them. This CDR3 region has 15 residues. In nucleotides, the CDR3 is TGTGCCAGCAGCTTAAGACAGCCTAGCACAGATACGCAGTATTTT. Its protein is CASSLRQPSTDTQYF.

This clone was picked up a small number of times. The chain's CDR3 is CASSPGTAEQYF. The CDR3 DNA is TGTGCCAGCAGCCCCGGGACAGCCGAGCAGTACTTC. The rearrangement joins TRBV7-3 to TRBJ2-7, with 7 bases aligning to TRBD1. Germline CDR1 is SGHTA and CDR2 is FQGTGA. J was trimmed by 6 bases and V by 5 bases; bases with no gene match: 4. This CDR3 has 12 residues.

This clone was observed once. The V call is TRBV7-9, the J call TRBJ1-2; D gene unclear. The CDR3 has 13 amino acids. Germline values: CDR1 SEHNR, CDR2 FQNEAQ (reference sequence). V was clipped by 1 base and J by 4 bases, with 7 bases between them. The CDR3 region is CASSLGAGYGYTF. The DNA of the CDR3 is TGTGCCAGCAGCTTAGGGGCGGGCTATGGCTACACCTTC.

The gene calls are TRBV10-3 and TRBJ2-1; 11 nucleotides line up with TRBD2. CDR1 ENHRY and CDR2 SYGVKD come from the germline V gene. CDR3 length: 15 residues. V was pared by 0 bases and J by 7 bases, with 2 bases of the junction left unmatched. As DNA, the CDR3 is TGTGCCATCAGTGAGTCGCTAGCGGGGGGAAATGAGCAGTTCTTC. It encodes CAISESLAGGNEQFF.

This chain joins TRBV9 and TRBJ2-5; tentative D call: TRBD2 (6 bases). The length of the CDR3 is 13 residues. Germline lookup yields CDR1 SGDLS and CDR2 YYNGEE. Trimming stripped 2 bases from V and 4 bases from J, with 9 bases between. CDR3 nucleotides: TGTGCCAGCAGCGTCGGGGGAATAGAGACCCAGTACTTC. It specifies CASSVGGIETQYF.

The chain combines TRBV7-6 with TRBJ2-5; D not certain. V lost 4 bases, J lost 2 bases, and 11 bases lay in between. The CDR3 sequence is 14 residues long. Germline loops: CDR1 SGHVS, CDR2 FNYEAQ. CDR3 sequence reads: CASSSRSTQETQYF. The CDR3 coding sequence is TGTGCCAGCAGCTCCCGATCTACTCAAGAGACCCAGTACTTC.

This chain uses TRBV30 with TRBJ1-4, with a possible D match to TRBD1 (5 bases). CDR3 size: 13 residues. Germline CDR1 and CDR2: GTSNPN and SVGIG (reference sequence). V was pared by 5 bases and J by 7 bases, with 14 bases between. The CDR3 sequence: CAWELPGGEKLFF. The CDR3 DNA sequence: TGTGCCTGGGAATTACCCGGGGGTGAAAAACTGTTTTTT.

The V and J genes are TRBV29-1 and TRBJ2-5, with 10 bases fitting TRBD1. The V and J ends lost 1 base and 5 bases, in that order; junction bases with no gene match: 10. CDR1 SQVTM and CDR2 ANQGSEA come from the germline V gene. CDR3 length: 16 amino acids. The CDR3: CSVEAPMTGGWETQYF. In DNA form, the CDR3 reads TGCAGCGTTGAAGCACCCATGACAGGGGGCTGGGAGACCCAGTACTTC. The whole variable domain, remainder taken from reference TRBV29-1 and TRBJ2-5, is SAVISQKPSRDICQRGTSLTIQCQVDSQVTMMFWYRQQPGQSLTLIATANQGSEATYESGFVIDKFPISRPNLTFSTLTVSNMSPEDSSIYLCSVEAPMTGGWETQYFGPGTRLLVL.

This clone was observed a handful of times. V usage is TRBV7-9 and J usage is TRBJ2-3; 7 positions agree with TRBD1. From germline, CDR1 is SEHNR and CDR2 FQNEAQ (reference sequence). The ends lost 4 bases at V and 1 base at J; junction bases unmatched: 5. The CDR3 consists of 15 residues. The CDR3 protein is CASSYAGQGTDTQYF. For the CDR3, the DNA is TGTGCCAGCAGCTACGCCGGACAGGGCACAGATACGCAGTATTTT.

The sample holds one count of this clone. The genes are TRBV9 and TRBJ1-1, with D possibly matching TRBD1 (6 bases). From germline, CDR1 is SGDLS and CDR2 YYNGEE. This CDR3 is built from 14 residues. Trimming cost V 3 bases and J 5 bases, with 14 bases left between them. The CDR3 DNA follows: TGTGCCAGCAGCGGGAACCACAGGGATACTGAAGCTTTCTTT. Translation gives CASSGNHRDTEAFF. The variable domain in full, with the rest retrieved from reference TRBV9 and TRBJ1-1, is DSGVTQTPKHLITATGQRVTLRCSPRSGDLSVYWYQQSLDQGLQFLIQYYNGEERAKGNILERFSAQQFPDLHSELNLSSLELGDSALYFCASSGNHRDTEAFFGQGTRLTVV.